This TCR beta chain is from a study of neurological immune-mediated disorders. Study-wide findings and caveats: Among 34 multiple sclerosis patients, phylogenetic grouping put the repertoires of 18 into a single related-CDR3 cluster, a possible signature.

This clonotype was counted at least ten times. Its antigen remains unknown. A total of 2 million PBMCs stored at -80 degrees C provided the unsorted libraries. V dropped 1 base and J dropped 3; count of bases not matched to a gene: 2. This CDR3 region has 15 residues. Germline-derived CDR1 and CDR2 are SGHTA and FQGNSA. Every sequencing run generated over 170 million TCR-beta sequences from 15-18 subjects. TCRdb reanalysed the 5' RACE reads using MiXCR and keeps one entry per CDR3 protein. Of 50,000 to 65,000 distinct CDR3 sequences listed, around 4% are singletons. What was sequenced was PBMCs. The gene calls are TRBV7-2 and TRBJ2-7; 11 bases map to TRBD2. The clonotype originates from a man aged 25-45 years with multiple sclerosis. The CDR3 coding sequence is TGTGCCAGCAGCTTAGAGGGACTAGCGGTCTACGAGCAGTACTTC. This encodes CASSLEGLAVYEQYF.